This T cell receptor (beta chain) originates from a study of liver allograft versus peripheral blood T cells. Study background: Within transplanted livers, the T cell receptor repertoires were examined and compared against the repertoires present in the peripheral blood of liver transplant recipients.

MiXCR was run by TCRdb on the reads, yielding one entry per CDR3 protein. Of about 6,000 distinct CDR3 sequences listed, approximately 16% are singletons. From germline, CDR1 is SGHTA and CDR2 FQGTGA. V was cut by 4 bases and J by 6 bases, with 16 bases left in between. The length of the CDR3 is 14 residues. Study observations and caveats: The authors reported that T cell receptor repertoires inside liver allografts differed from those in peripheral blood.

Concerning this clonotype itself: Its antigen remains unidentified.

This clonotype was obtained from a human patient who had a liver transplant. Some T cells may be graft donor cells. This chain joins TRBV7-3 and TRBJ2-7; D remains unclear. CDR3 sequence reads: CASSSNWPGREQYF. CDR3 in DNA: TGTGCCAGCAGCTCTAACTGGCCCGGACGCGAGCAGTACTTC.